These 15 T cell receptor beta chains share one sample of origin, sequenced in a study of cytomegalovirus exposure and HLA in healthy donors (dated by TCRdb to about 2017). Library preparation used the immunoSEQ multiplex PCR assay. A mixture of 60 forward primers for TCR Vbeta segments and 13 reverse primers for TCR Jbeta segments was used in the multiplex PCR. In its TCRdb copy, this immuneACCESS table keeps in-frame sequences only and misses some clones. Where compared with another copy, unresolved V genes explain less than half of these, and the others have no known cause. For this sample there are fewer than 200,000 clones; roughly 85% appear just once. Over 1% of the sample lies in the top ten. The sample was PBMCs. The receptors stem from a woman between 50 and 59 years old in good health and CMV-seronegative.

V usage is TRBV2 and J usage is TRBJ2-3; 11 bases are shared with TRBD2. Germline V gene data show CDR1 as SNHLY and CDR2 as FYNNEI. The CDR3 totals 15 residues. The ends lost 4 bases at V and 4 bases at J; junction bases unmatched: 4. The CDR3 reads CASSGLAGTADTQYF. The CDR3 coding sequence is TGTGCCAGCAGTGGACTAGCGGGGACTGCAGATACGCAGTATTTT.

In DNA form, the CDR3 reads TGTGCCAGTAGCAGGACATTTACCTACGAGCAGTACTTC. Its translation: CASSRTFTYEQYF. J is TRBJ2-7 and V is TRBV19, with D perhaps matching TRBD1 (5 bases). The ends were cut back, 6 bases at V and 2 bases at J, with 11 bases in the middle. This CDR3 region has 13 residues. Germline values: CDR1 LNHDA, CDR2 SQIVND (reference sequence).

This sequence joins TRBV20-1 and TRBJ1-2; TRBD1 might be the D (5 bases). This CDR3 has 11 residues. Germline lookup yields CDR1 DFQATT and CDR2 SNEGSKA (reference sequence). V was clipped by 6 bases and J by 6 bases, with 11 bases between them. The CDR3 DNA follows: TGCAGTGCGCCAGGGTCCCATGGCTACACCTTC. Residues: CSAPGSHGYTF.

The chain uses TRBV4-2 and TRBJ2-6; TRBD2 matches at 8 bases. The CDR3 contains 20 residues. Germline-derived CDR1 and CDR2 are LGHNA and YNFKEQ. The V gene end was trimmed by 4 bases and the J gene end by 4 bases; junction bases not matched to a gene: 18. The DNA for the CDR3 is TGTGCCAGCAGCCCACCCTACGGGGGGGGTAACATAGGCGGGGCCAACGTCCTGACTTTC. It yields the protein CASSPPYGGGNIGGANVLTF.

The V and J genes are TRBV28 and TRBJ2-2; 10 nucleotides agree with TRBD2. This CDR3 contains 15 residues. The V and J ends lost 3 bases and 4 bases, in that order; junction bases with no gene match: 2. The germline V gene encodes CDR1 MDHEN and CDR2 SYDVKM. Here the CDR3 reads CASSFSGGATGELFF. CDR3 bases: TGTGCCAGCAGTTTCAGCGGGGGGGCCACCGGGGAGCTGTTTTTT.

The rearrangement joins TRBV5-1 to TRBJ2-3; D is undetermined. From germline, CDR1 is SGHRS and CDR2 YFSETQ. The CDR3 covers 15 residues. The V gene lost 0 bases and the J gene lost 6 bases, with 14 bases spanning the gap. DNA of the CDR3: TGCGCCAGCAGCTTGGATTCTGGTACTTTCGATACGCAGTATTTT. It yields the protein CASSLDSGTFDTQYF.

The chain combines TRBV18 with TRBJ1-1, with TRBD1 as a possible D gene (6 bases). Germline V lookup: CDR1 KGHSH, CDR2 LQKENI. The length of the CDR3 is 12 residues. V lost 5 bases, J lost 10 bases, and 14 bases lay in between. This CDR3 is CASSRQDSGAFF. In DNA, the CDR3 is TGTGCCAGCTCAAGACAGGATTCAGGAGCTTTCTTT. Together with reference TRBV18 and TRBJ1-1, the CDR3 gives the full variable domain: NAGVMQNPRHLVRRRGQEARLRCSPMKGHSHVYWYRQLPEEGLKFMVYLQKENIIDESGMPKERFSAEFPKEGPSILRIQQVVRGDSAAYFCASSRQDSGAFFGQGTRLTVV.

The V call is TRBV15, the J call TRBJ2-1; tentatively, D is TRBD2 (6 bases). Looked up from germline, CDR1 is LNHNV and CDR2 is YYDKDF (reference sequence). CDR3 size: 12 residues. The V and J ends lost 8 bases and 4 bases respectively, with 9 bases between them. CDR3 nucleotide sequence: TGTGCCACCTCTCGGGGGTACAATGAGCAGTTCTTC. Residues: CATSRGYNEQFF.

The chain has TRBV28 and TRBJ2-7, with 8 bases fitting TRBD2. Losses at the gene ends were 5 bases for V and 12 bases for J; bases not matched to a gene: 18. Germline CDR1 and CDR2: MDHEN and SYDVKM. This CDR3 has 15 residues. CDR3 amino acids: CASSPIRGVGRVLYF. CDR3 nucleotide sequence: TGTGCCAGCAGTCCTATTAGGGGGGTCGGGAGGGTTCTGTACTTC.

The CDR3 region is CASSFSGGPGGQYF. The CDR3 DNA reads as TGTGCCAGCAGTTTTTCGGGGGGCCCGGGGGGGCAGTATTTT. The chain recombines TRBV28 with TRBJ2-3, with D perhaps matching TRBD2 (7 bases). The CDR3 length is 14 residues. V lost 3 bases, J lost 11 bases, and 18 bases lay in between. Germline CDR1 reads MDHEN; CDR2 reads SYDVKM.

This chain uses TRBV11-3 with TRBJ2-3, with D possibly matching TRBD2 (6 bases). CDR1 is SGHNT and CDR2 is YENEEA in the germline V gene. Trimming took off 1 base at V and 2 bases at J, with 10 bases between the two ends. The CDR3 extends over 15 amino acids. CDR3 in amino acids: CASSLGGEYTDTQYF. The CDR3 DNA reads TGTGCCAGCAGCTTAGGGGGGGAATACACAGATACGCAGTATTTT. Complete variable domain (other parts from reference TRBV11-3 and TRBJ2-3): EAGVVQSPRYKIIEKKQPVAFWCNPISGHNTLYWYLQNLGQGPELLIRYENEEAVDDSQLPKDRFSAERLKGVDSTLKIQPAELGDSAVYLCASSLGGEYTDTQYFGPGTRLTVL.

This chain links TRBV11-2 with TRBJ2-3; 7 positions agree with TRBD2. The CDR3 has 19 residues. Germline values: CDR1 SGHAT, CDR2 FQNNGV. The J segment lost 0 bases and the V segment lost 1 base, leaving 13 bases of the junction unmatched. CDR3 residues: CASSLGPLTGGLSTDTQYF. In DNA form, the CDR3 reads TGTGCCAGCAGCTTAGGACCTCTGACGGGAGGACTCAGCACAGATACGCAGTATTTT.

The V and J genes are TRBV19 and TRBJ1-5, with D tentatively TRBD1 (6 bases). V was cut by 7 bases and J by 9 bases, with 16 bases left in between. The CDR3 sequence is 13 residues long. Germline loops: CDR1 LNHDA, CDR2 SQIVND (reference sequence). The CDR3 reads CASNRVEGGPQHF. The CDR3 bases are TGTGCCAGTAACAGGGTTGAGGGTGGGCCCCAGCATTTT.

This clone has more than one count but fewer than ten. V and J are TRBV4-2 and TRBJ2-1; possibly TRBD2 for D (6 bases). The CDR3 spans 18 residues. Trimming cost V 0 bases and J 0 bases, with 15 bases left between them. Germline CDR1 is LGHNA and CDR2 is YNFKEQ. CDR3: CASSQDPFGGSSYNEQFF. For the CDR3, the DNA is TGTGCCAGCAGCCAAGATCCGTTTGGGGGGAGCTCCTACAATGAGCAGTTCTTC.

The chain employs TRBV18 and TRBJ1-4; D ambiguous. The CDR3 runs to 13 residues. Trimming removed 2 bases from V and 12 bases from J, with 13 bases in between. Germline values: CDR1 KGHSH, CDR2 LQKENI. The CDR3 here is CASSPAIADELFF. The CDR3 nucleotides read TGTGCCAGCTCACCAGCGATTGCGGATGAACTGTTTTTT. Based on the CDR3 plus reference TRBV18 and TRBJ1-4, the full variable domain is NAGVMQNPRHLVRRRGQEARLRCSPMKGHSHVYWYRQLPEEGLKFMVYLQKENIIDESGMPKERFSAEFPKEGPSILRIQQVVRGDSAAYFCASSPAIADELFFGSGTQLSVL.